Many counts were recorded for the clone carrying this TCR beta chain. The CDR3 contains 14 residues. Germline V gene lookup returns CDR1 SGHTA and CDR2 FQGNSA. The V end was cut by 0 bases, the J end by 5 bases, with 10 bases between. These data are taken from a study of spatial heterogeneity in lung cancer. Study-level information: There were 72 donors, all of them untreated patients with early-stage non-small cell lung cancer. Consistent detection of more beta-chain than alpha-chain sequences was observed.

The time point is: blood at routine non-recurrence follow-up after resection. Without sorting, whole RNA was sequenced from tumor, nontumor lung or frozen PBMC. Each CDR3 protein is one row after TCRdb ran MiXCR on the 5' RACE reads. The sample lists 20,000 to 30,000 distinct CDR3 sequences, over 7.5% occurring once. This material consisted of PBMCs, taken at follow-up. This TCR came from a male donor with early-stage non-small cell lung cancer. The chain carries TRBV7-2 and TRBJ1-1; tentative D call: TRBD1 (6 bases). The CDR3 nucleotides are TGTGCCAGCAGCTTAGCGCGAGGGGGGACTGAAGCTTTCTTT. This translates into CASSLARGGTEAFF.